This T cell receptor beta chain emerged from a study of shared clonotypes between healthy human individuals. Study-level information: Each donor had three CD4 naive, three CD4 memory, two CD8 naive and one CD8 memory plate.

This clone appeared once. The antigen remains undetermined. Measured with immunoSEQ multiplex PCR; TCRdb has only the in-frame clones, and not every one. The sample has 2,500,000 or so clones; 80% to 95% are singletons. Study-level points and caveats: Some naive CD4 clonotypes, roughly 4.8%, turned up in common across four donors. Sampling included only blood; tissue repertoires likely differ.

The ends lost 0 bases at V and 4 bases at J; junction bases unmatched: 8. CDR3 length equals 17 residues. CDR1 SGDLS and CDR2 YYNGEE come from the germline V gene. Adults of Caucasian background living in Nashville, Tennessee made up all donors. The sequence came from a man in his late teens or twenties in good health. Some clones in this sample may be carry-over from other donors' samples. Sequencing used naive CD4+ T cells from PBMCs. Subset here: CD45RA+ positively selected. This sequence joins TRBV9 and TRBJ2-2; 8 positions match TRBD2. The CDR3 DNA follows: TGTGCCAGCAGCGTAGCTGGGCTAGCGGGTCTCACCGGGGAGCTGTTTTTT. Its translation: CASSVAGLAGLTGELFF. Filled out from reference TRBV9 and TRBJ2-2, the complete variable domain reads DSGVTQTPKHLITATGQRVTLRCSPRSGDLSVYWYQQSLDQGLQFLIQYYNGEERAKGNILERFSAQQFPDLHSELNLSSLELGDSALYFCASSVAGLAGLTGELFFGEGSRLTVL.